These 31 T cell receptor beta chains originate from one sample sequenced in a study of neoadjuvant anti-PD-1 for oral cavity cancer. TCRdb's copy holds only in-frame clones and misses some; the assay was immunoSEQ multiplex PCR. The data show tens of thousands of clones, 35% to 45% seen once. The sample's time point: after neoadjuvant nivolumab, at surgical resection. The material sequenced was tumor tissue, taken after nivolumab (anti-PD-1) treatment. The receptors were sampled from a person aged 35-79 years with oral cavity squamous cell carcinoma.

In this sample, this clone turned up a few times. This chain links TRBV21-1 with TRBJ2-1; the listed D gene, TRBD1, was not tested against the DNA. TRBV21-1 counts as a pseudogene. The CDR3 length is 18 residues. The chain's CDR3 is CASSRSRGTHLVYNEQFF. The CDR3 DNA reads as TGTGCCAGCAGCCGAAGCAGAGGGACACACCTCGTTTACAATGAGCAGTTCTTC.

This chain joins TRBV7-9 and TRBJ1-2; D gene unclear. This CDR3 is built from 13 residues. Germline V lookup: CDR1 SEHNR, CDR2 FQNEAQ (reference sequence). V was trimmed by 5 bases and J by 2 bases, leaving 9 bases between them. CDR3 coding DNA: TGTGCCAGCAGCACATCTAGGAACTATGGCTACACCTTC. As protein: CASSTSRNYGYTF.

The chain has TRBV6-1 and TRBJ2-7; 9 bases fit TRBD2. Germline CDR1 MNHNS, CDR2 SASEGT. Germline trimming cut 5 bases from V and 0 bases from J; bases unmatched to any gene: 2. The CDR3 contains 14 residues. The DNA for the CDR3 is TGTGCCAGCAGTAGACTAGCGGACTCCTACGAGCAGTACTTC. This gives the protein CASSRLADSYEQYF.

This clone was detected a few times. V gene TRBV5-1 combines with J gene TRBJ2-7; a weak D match, TRBD1 (5 bases). Germline V CDR1 and CDR2: SGHRS, YFSETQ. V gave up 2 bases and J gave up 5 bases, with 11 bases separating them. The CDR3 has 13 residues. CDR3: CASSLRQSHEQYF. For the CDR3, the DNA is TGCGCCAGCAGCTTAAGACAGTCCCACGAGCAGTACTTC. The full variable domain, completed using reference TRBV5-1 and TRBJ2-7, is KAGVTQTPRYLIKTRGQQVTLSCSPISGHRSVSWYQQTPGQGLQFLFEYFSETQRNKGNFPGRFSGRQFSNSRSEMNVSTLELGDSALYLCASSLRQSHEQYFGPGTRLTVT.

By sample share, this clone is medium-sized. V and J are TRBV19 and TRBJ2-1; maybe TRBD2 (5 bases). V shed 10 bases and J shed 5 bases, with 12 bases lying between them. Germline V CDR1 and CDR2: LNHDA, SQIVND (reference sequence). The CDR3 is 12 amino acids. CDR3 in amino acids: CATKRADNEQFF. Written as DNA, the CDR3 is TGTGCCACTAAGAGGGCGGACAATGAGCAGTTCTTC.

The V gene is TRBV4-2, the J gene TRBJ1-2; 7 nucleotides match TRBD1. Germline-derived CDR1 and CDR2 are LGHNA and YNFKEQ. The CDR3 length is 17 residues. The V gene end was trimmed by 1 base and the J gene end by 7 bases; junction bases not matched to a gene: 15. CDR3 in amino acids: CASSQGRGVGGDSGYTF. Here the CDR3 DNA reads TGTGCCAGCAGCCAAGGCCGCGGGGTAGGGGGCGATTCTGGCTACACCTTC.

The chain is built from TRBV14 and TRBJ1-2, with D maybe TRBD1 (5 bases). In germline, CDR1 is SGHDN, CDR2 FVKESK. Trimming removed 1 base at V and 7 bases at J, with 13 bases between. CDR3 length: 14 residues. The CDR3 loop is CASSQVQAGGGYTF. CDR3 in DNA: TGTGCCAGCAGCCAAGTCCAGGCCGGGGGTGGCTACACCTTC.

The rearrangement joins TRBV4-2 to TRBJ2-1; D is undetermined. Trimming pared 4 bases from V and 5 bases from J, leaving 3 bases between. CDR1 is LGHNA, CDR2 YNFKEQ, per germline. CDR3 size: 11 residues. CDR3 sequence (DNA): TGTGCCAGCAGCCCGAACAATGAGCAGTTCTTC. As protein: CASSPNNEQFF.

The chain couples TRBV18 to TRBJ2-1; TRBD2 matches 13 bases. The V gene end was trimmed by 5 bases and the J gene end by 4 bases; junction bases not matched to a gene: 14. This CDR3 is 19 amino acids long. Germline values: CDR1 KGHSH, CDR2 LQKENI. The CDR3 bases are TGTGCCAGCTCATCGACTAGCGGGAGGACCACCAGACTATACAATGAGCAGTTCTTC. Its translation is CASSSTSGRTTRLYNEQFF.

This clone was counted only a few times. This chain uses TRBV7-2 with TRBJ1-2; no clear D gene. V was pared by 2 bases and J by 0 bases, with 4 bases between. Germline V gene data show CDR1 as SGHTA and CDR2 as FQGNSA. CDR3 length: 13 residues. In DNA form, the CDR3 reads TGTGCCAGCAGCTTATTGACTAACTATGGCTACACCTTC. This gives the protein CASSLLTNYGYTF. Together with reference TRBV7-2 and TRBJ1-2, the CDR3 gives the full variable domain: GAGVSQSPSNKVTEKGKDVELRCDPISGHTALYWYRQSLGQGLEFLIYFQGNSAPDKSGLPSDRFSAERTGGSVSTLTIQRTQQEDSAVYLCASSLLTNYGYTFGSGTRLTVV.

In this sample, this clone turned up many times. V is TRBV10-2 and J is TRBJ1-5, with D possibly being TRBD1 (6 bases). The CDR3 has 15 residues. V dropped 4 bases and J dropped 5 bases, with 15 bases sitting between them. Germline loops: CDR1 WSHSY, CDR2 SAAADI. CDR3 in amino acids: CASSVVGGAHQPQHF. The CDR3 nucleotides read TGCGCCAGCAGTGTGGTGGGGGGGGCTCATCAGCCCCAGCATTTT.

In regard to this clone: Other DNA sequences of this sample code for an identical CDR3. This chain connects TRBV9 to TRBJ2-1; 7 nucleotides match TRBD1. Trimming took 0 bases from V and 3 from J; bases not matched to a gene: 3. The CDR3 loop spans 15 amino acids. In germline, CDR1 is SGDLS, CDR2 YYNGEE. The CDR3 bases are TGTGCCAGCAGCGTAGGACAGGGCAGCTACAATGAGCAGTTCTTC. As protein: CASSVGQGSYNEQFF.

The rearrangement uses TRBV9 and TRBJ2-1; TRBD2 matches 8 bases. CDR1 SGDLS and CDR2 YYNGEE come from the germline V gene. This CDR3 has 13 amino acids. The CDR3 DNA follows: TGTGCATCGGGAGGGGTTAAGGGCAATGAGCAGTTCTTC. Translating gives CASGGVKGNEQFF. The variable domain in full, with the rest retrieved from reference TRBV9 and TRBJ2-1, is DSGVTQTPKHLITATGQRVTLRCSPRSGDLSVYWYQQSLDQGLQFLIQYYNGEERAKGNILERFSAQQFPDLHSELNLSSLELGDSALYFCASGGVKGNEQFFGPGTRLTVL.

This sequence joins TRBV13 and TRBJ1-2; D perhaps matches TRBD1 (6 bases). Germline V lookup: CDR1 PRHDT, CDR2 FYEKMQ (reference sequence). This CDR3 is built from 14 residues. V lost 2 bases and J 4 bases, leaving 11 bases between the germline ends. The CDR3 is CASSLNPGVYGYTF. The CDR3 DNA reads TGTGCCAGCAGCTTAAATCCAGGGGTCTATGGCTACACCTTC.

This chain links TRBV28 with TRBJ2-5, with D perhaps TRBD1 (5 bases). The CDR3 consists of 13 residues. Between the trimmed V and J ends, which lost 4 bases and 2 bases, there was a span of 8 bases. Germline V gives CDR1 MDHEN, CDR2 SYDVKM. As DNA, the CDR3 is TGTGCCAGCAGTTCAGGGTATCAAGAGACCCAGTACTTC. Its translation: CASSSGYQETQYF.

The chain carries TRBV10-3 and TRBJ2-5, with 7 bases matching TRBD1. This CDR3 spans 15 amino acids. Trimming cost V 3 bases and J 5 bases; bases outside gene matches: 9. CDR1 and CDR2 (germline): ENHRY, SYGVKD. CDR3 coding DNA: TGTGCCATCAGTGACCTTAAAGGGGGCACGGAGACCCAGTACTTC. Its translation: CAISDLKGGTETQYF.

V is TRBV5-1 and J is TRBJ2-7; no reliable D call. Between the trimmed V and J ends, which lost 5 bases and 3 bases, there was a span of 18 bases. Germline V gives CDR1 SGHRS, CDR2 YFSETQ. This CDR3 region has 15 residues. CDR3 in amino acids: CASRATEAKFYEQYF. In DNA, the CDR3 is TGCGCCAGCAGGGCCACAGAGGCCAAATTCTACGAGCAGTACTTC. The full variable domain, in which reference TRBV5-1 and TRBJ2-7 provide the parts outside the CDR3, is KAGVTQTPRYLIKTRGQQVTLSCSPISGHRSVSWYQQTPGQGLQFLFEYFSETQRNKGNFPGRFSGRQFSNSRSEMNVSTLELGDSALYLCASRATEAKFYEQYFGPGTRLTVT.

In regard to this clone: The sample has other DNA sequences that encode this CDR3 too. The rearrangement joins TRBV5-1 to TRBJ2-3; D unclear. Germline values: CDR1 SGHRS, CDR2 YFSETQ. The V end was cut by 0 bases, the J end by 1 base, with 9 bases between. The CDR3 has 15 amino acids. The CDR3 nucleotides are TGCGCCAGCAGCTTGGGTGTCTTAGGCACAGATACGCAGTATTTT. Its translation: CASSLGVLGTDTQYF.

This clone appeared many times. V and J are TRBV7-8 and TRBJ2-7, with D hard to call. Trimming pared 3 bases from V and 3 bases from J, leaving 9 bases between. Germline loops: CDR1 SGHVS, CDR2 FQNEAQ. The CDR3 covers 13 residues. CDR3: CASSFDDRYEQYF. As DNA, the CDR3 is TGTGCCAGCAGCTTTGACGACCGCTACGAGCAGTACTTC.

This clone was seen ten or more times. The V gene is TRBV6-5, the J gene TRBJ2-5; 7 nucleotides line up with TRBD1. The CDR3 extends over 15 amino acids. The germline V gene has CDR1 MNHEY and CDR2 SVGAGI. J lost 5 bases, V lost 4 bases, and 10 bases had no gene match. The CDR3 bases are TGTGCCAGCAGTTCCTTGACAGGGTCGGGGGAGACCCAGTACTTC. Its protein is CASSSLTGSGETQYF.

The chain employs TRBV7-9 and TRBJ2-5; TRBD1 matches at 10 bases. Germline V gene sequence: CDR1 SEHNR, CDR2 FQNEAQ (reference sequence). The CDR3 length is 15 residues. V was clipped by 4 bases and J by 7 bases; unmatched bases: 9. CDR3 coding DNA: TGTGCCAGCAGCTCAAGACAGGGGGCTGTGAGGACCCAGTACTTC. This translates into CASSSRQGAVRTQYF.

The rearrangement uses TRBV7-9 and TRBJ2-7; D is perhaps TRBD2 (6 bases). Germline V gene data show CDR1 as SEHNR and CDR2 as FQNEAQ (reference sequence). This CDR3 contains 16 residues. V lost 3 bases and J lost 3, with 18 bases in between. For the CDR3, the DNA is TGTGCCAGCAGCTTTGATGGGCGGGGTAACGACTACGAGCAGTACTTC. The encoded protein is CASSFDGRGNDYEQYF.

Ten or more counts support this clone. The chain links TRBV4-2 to TRBJ2-6; D unclear. This CDR3 contains 15 residues. The V end was cut by 0 bases, the J end by 1 base, with 4 bases between. Germline lookup yields CDR1 LGHNA and CDR2 YNFKEQ. CDR3 nucleotide sequence: TGTGCCAGCAGCCAAGATAATTCTGGGGCCAACGTCCTGACTTTC. Its protein product is CASSQDNSGANVLTF.

The chain links TRBV5-1 to TRBJ1-1, with D possibly being TRBD1 (6 bases). The CDR3 has 15 amino acids. Germline CDR1 reads SGHRS; CDR2 reads YFSETQ. The V end was cut by 2 bases, the J end by 0 bases, with 11 bases between. The CDR3 reads CASSFRDNLNTEAFF. DNA of the CDR3: TGCGCCAGCAGCTTCCGGGACAATTTGAACACTGAAGCTTTCTTT.

The rearrangement joins TRBV9 to TRBJ2-1; the D is unclear. This CDR3 contains 13 residues. CDR1 and CDR2 (germline): SGDLS, YYNGEE. V lost 3 bases and J lost 6, with 10 bases in between. CDR3 sequence (DNA): TGTGCCAGCAGCGCCCGAGACGGCAATGAGCAGTTCTTC. Encoded protein: CASSARDGNEQFF. Variable domain in full (rest from reference TRBV9 and TRBJ2-1): DSGVTQTPKHLITATGQRVTLRCSPRSGDLSVYWYQQSLDQGLQFLIQYYNGEERAKGNILERFSAQQFPDLHSELNLSSLELGDSALYFCASSARDGNEQFFGPGTRLTVL.

The rearrangement uses TRBV7-2 and TRBJ2-2, with D unresolved. Germline V gene lookup returns CDR1 SGHTA and CDR2 FQGNSA. The CDR3 totals 13 residues. V was pared by 4 bases and J by 7 bases, with 10 bases between. The CDR3 coding sequence is TGTGCCAGCAGCTCCTTGGGGTACGGGGAGCTGTTTTTT. Amino acid sequence: CASSSLGYGELFF.

The V call is TRBV18, the J call TRBJ1-3; a possible D gene is TRBD1 (5 bases). The CDR3 spans 18 residues. Trimming removed 0 bases from V and 0 bases from J, with 15 bases in between. Germline-derived CDR1 and CDR2 are KGHSH and LQKENI. CDR3 residues: CASSPPSGTGHSGNTIYF. The CDR3 DNA reads as TGTGCCAGCTCACCACCTTCAGGGACGGGCCACTCTGGAAACACCATATATTTT.

The V and J genes are TRBV7-6 and TRBJ1-3, with D uncertain. The CDR3 runs to 15 residues. The V gene's germline CDR1 is SGHVS and CDR2 FNYEAQ. V shed 4 bases and J shed 0 bases, with 10 bases lying between them. CDR3 bases: TGTGCCAGCAGCTCGTTGTCGTACTCTGGAAACACCATATATTTT. Its translation is CASSSLSYSGNTIYF.

The CDR3 DNA reads as TGTGCCAGCAGCGTAGAGGGACAGGGGGGCAATGAGCAGTTCTTC. This gives the protein CASSVEGQGGNEQFF. The V call is TRBV9, the J call TRBJ2-1; TRBD1 agrees at 11 bases. The CDR3 runs 15 residues. The ends lost 0 bases at V and 6 bases at J; junction bases unmatched: 2. CDR1 and CDR2 (germline): SGDLS, YYNGEE. Full variable domain (outside the CDR3, taken from reference TRBV9 and TRBJ2-1): DSGVTQTPKHLITATGQRVTLRCSPRSGDLSVYWYQQSLDQGLQFLIQYYNGEERAKGNILERFSAQQFPDLHSELNLSSLELGDSALYFCASSVEGQGGNEQFFGPGTRLTVL.

This chain links TRBV28 with TRBJ2-3; 13 bases are a match to TRBD2. The CDR3 has 15 residues. Germline CDR1 and CDR2: MDHEN and SYDVKM. J was trimmed by 2 bases and V by 8 bases; bases with no gene match: 4. Here the CDR3 reads CASLGLAGATDTQYF. Here the CDR3 DNA reads TGTGCCAGCCTAGGACTAGCGGGAGCCACAGATACGCAGTATTTT.

This clone counts as medium-sized. This chain joins TRBV5-5 and TRBJ1-6; TRBD1 might be the D (5 bases). The V end was cut by 1 base, the J end by 0 bases, with 8 bases between. Germline loops: CDR1 SGHKS, CDR2 YYEKEE (reference sequence). This CDR3 comprises 16 residues. The CDR3 DNA sequence: TGTGCCAGCAGCTTGCCAGGGAGCTCCTATAATTCACCCCTCCACTTT. Its protein is CASSLPGSSYNSPLHF.